This T cell receptor beta chain stems from a study of beta chain features in type 1 diabetes. The study reverse transcribed the entire isolated RNA, so it sequenced expressed TCRB transcripts. TCRdb's table, derived via immunoSEQ multiplex PCR, lists solely in-frame clones and lacks some. The sample consists of 400,000 to 500,000 clones, more than 11% of them appearing once. Every donor provided one heparinised blood draw, which averaged approximately 100 mL. CD4+ naive, central memory, regulatory and stem cell-like memory cells were sorted via CD45RO/CCR7/CD25/CD127/CD95/CD27. This clone was seen more than once but under ten times. Its specificity is not known. This CDR3 is built from 15 residues. V was pared by 3 bases and J by 4 bases, with 0 bases of the junction left unmatched. Germline V gene lookup returns CDR1 KGHSH and CDR2 LQKENI. General observations from the study: Healthy donors had naive, central memory and Treg TCRB repertoires that appeared less similar than those seen among patients.

This receptor was identified in a man in his thirties or forties in good health. The V gene is TRBV18, the J gene TRBJ2-5; TRBD2 matches at 15 bases. Sequencing used naive CD4+ T cells from blood. In DNA form, the CDR3 reads TGTGCCAGCTCACCGGGACTAGCGGGAGGAGAGACCCAGTACTTC. The encoded protein is CASSPGLAGGETQYF.